Presented here are 30 T cell receptor beta chains from one specimen sequenced in a study of Graves' ophthalmopathy and Graves' hyperthyroidism. Amplification from RNA transcripts yielded the TCR beta CDR3 regions. A first-round RT-PCR used HTBI primers, followed by a second-round multiplex PCR. TCRdb reprocessed the multiplex PCR reads via MiXCR and lists one record per CDR3 protein. The sample shows about 370,000 distinct CDR3 sequences, 15% to 20% of them seen only once. The source material was peripheral blood. The receptors stem from a woman aged 18-29 years with Graves' ophthalmopathy.

This clonotype was counted many times. This chain links TRBV30 with TRBJ1-3, with no clear D. CDR1 is GTSNPN, CDR2 SVGIG, per germline (reference sequence). The CDR3 is 12 amino acids. The V end lost 8 bases, the J end lost 3 bases, and 11 bases lay between the germline ends. CDR3 sequence reads: CAKRGFGNTIYF. CDR3 coding DNA: TGTGCCAAGAGAGGGTTTGGAAACACCATATATTTT. Supplemented by reference TRBV30 and TRBJ1-3, the full variable domain reads SQTIHQWPATLVQPVGSPLSLECTVEGTSNPNLYWYRQAAGRGLQLLFYSVGIGQISSEVPQNLSASRPQDRQFILSSKKLLLSDSGFYLCAKRGFGNTIYFGEGSWLTVV.

This clonotype was seen at least ten times. The gene calls are TRBV12-3 or TRBV12-4 and TRBJ1-3; D gene unclear. Trimming shortened V by 4 bases and J by 4 bases, and 8 bases separated the two germline ends. This CDR3 comprises 13 residues. CDR3 DNA sequence: TGTGCCAGCAGTTACCGGGGAGGAAACACCATATATTTT. Translated: CASSYRGGNTIYF.

This clonotype occurred many times. This chain uses TRBV11-2 with TRBJ1-1; 8 bases align to TRBD1. Germline-derived CDR1 and CDR2 are SGHAT and FQNNGV. CDR3 length equals 12 residues. V shed 5 bases, J shed 10 bases, and the junction held 6 bases outside the gene matches. The CDR3 loop reads CASSNGTGSAFF. For the CDR3, the DNA is TGTGCCAGCAGCAACGGGACAGGTTCAGCTTTCTTT.

This clonotype came up many times. The gene calls are TRBV11-1 and TRBJ2-7; 7 bases are a match to TRBD1. Germline lookup yields CDR1 SGHAT and CDR2 FQDESV (reference sequence). V lost 8 bases to trimming and J lost 3 bases; unmatched junction nucleotides: 4. The CDR3 is 12 amino acids. CDR3 protein: CASGTERYEQYF. CDR3 bases: TGTGCCAGCGGGACAGAGCGCTACGAGCAGTACTTC.

J is TRBJ2-7 and V is TRBV5-1; 8 bases fit TRBD1. V shed 0 bases and J 3 bases; nucleotides not matched to a gene: 5. Germline V gene data show CDR1 as SGHRS and CDR2 as YFSETQ. This CDR3 contains 15 residues. The CDR3 loop is CASSLATGGIYEQYF. Here the CDR3 DNA reads TGCGCCAGCAGCTTGGCCACAGGGGGGATCTACGAGCAGTACTTC.

The rearrangement joins TRBV12-3 or TRBV12-4 to TRBJ2-5, with 11 positions matching TRBD2. The CDR3 extends over 16 amino acids. V gave up 5 bases and J gave up 5 bases; unmatched junction bases: 10. The CDR3 DNA reads as TGTGCCAGCAGTCTGGGACTAGCGGAACTCCTGGAGACCCAGTACTTC. Translated, it gives CASSLGLAELLETQYF.

This clonotype was seen at least ten times. This rearrangement joins TRBV6-2 or TRBV6-3 to TRBJ2-7, with TRBD2 matching over 9 bases. The germline gives CDR1 MNHEY, CDR2 SVGEGT. Trimming at V came to 4 bases and at J to 2 bases, leaving 6 bases not matched to a gene. CDR3 size: 15 residues. CDR3 in amino acids: CASSSPGLATYEQYF. DNA of the CDR3: TGTGCCAGCAGTTCACCGGGACTAGCAACCTACGAGCAGTACTTC.

This clonotype was detected ten times or more. The chain joins TRBV6-2 or TRBV6-3 to TRBJ2-7; 7 bases are a match to TRBD1. Germline V gives CDR1 MNHEY, CDR2 SVGEGT. The CDR3 has 14 residues. J gave up 2 bases and V 10 bases, and 11 bases lay outside the gene matches. CDR3 nucleotide sequence: TGTGCCACCCTCAGGACAGGAGCCGCCTACGAGCAGTACTTC. It specifies CATLRTGAAYEQYF.

The chain uses TRBV12-3 or TRBV12-4 and TRBJ1-5; D is unresolved. V lost 3 bases and J 0 bases, leaving 12 bases between the germline ends. The CDR3 covers 16 residues. CDR3 in amino acids: CASSFGGSNSNQPQHF. In DNA form, the CDR3 reads TGTGCCAGCAGTTTCGGCGGCTCTAATAGCAATCAGCCCCAGCATTTT.

V usage is TRBV12-3 or TRBV12-4 and J usage is TRBJ1-1; D gene unclear. V lost 4 bases and J 3 bases, leaving 9 bases between the germline ends. CDR3 size: 13 residues. Written as DNA, the CDR3 is TGTGCCAGCAGTTCACAGCCTGACACTGAAGCTTTCTTT. Translating gives CASSSQPDTEAFF.

This clonotype was counted at least ten times. V is TRBV4-3 and J is TRBJ1-1, with D possibly matching TRBD1 (5 bases). From germline, CDR1 is LGHNA and CDR2 YSLEER. Trimming pared 0 bases from V and 6 bases from J, leaving 11 bases between. This CDR3 spans 14 amino acids. In nucleotides, the CDR3 is TGCGCCAGCAGCCAAGACGTGGGGGGTGCTGAAGCTTTCTTT. This translates into CASSQDVGGAEAFF.

This clonotype was seen only a few times. CDR3: CASSASGAASYEQYF. As DNA, the CDR3 is TGTGCCAGCAGTGCTAGCGGGGCGGCTTCCTACGAGCAGTACTTC. The gene calls are TRBV2 and TRBJ2-7; 9 nucleotides line up with TRBD2. The CDR3 totals 15 residues. V gave up 4 bases and J gave up 1 base; unmatched junction bases: 5. CDR1 is SNHLY and CDR2 is FYNNEI in the germline V gene. Using reference TRBV2 and TRBJ2-7 for the parts outside the CDR3, the full variable domain is EPEVTQTPSHQVTQMGQEVILRCVPISNHLYFYWYRQILGQKVEFLVSFYNNEISEKSEIFDDQFSVERPDGSNFTLKIRSTKLEDSAMYFCASSASGAASYEQYFGPGTRLTVT.

This clonotype was seen at least ten times. At one of its ends the junction is not consistent with the germline gene, which may arise from a read error. The J gene is TRBJ1-6, the V gene TRBV7-2; D is uncertain. Germline values: CDR1 SGHTA, CDR2 FQGNSA. The CDR3 length is 16 residues. Written as DNA, the CDR3 is TGTGCCAGCAGAGTGCAGGCGAGCTCCTATAATCCACCCCTCCACTTT. It specifies CASRVQASSYNPPLHF.

This clonotype was detected ten times or more. The chain carries TRBV12-3 or TRBV12-4 and TRBJ2-7; 8 bases are shared with TRBD1. V shed 3 bases, J shed 2 bases, and the junction held 12 bases outside the gene matches. The CDR3 spans 17 residues. CDR3 DNA: TGTGCCAGCAGTTTCGGACAGGGAAGTTTCAGCGCCTACGAGCAGTACTTC. It encodes CASSFGQGSFSAYEQYF.

In its sample, this clonotype was seen many times. The chain combines TRBV24-1 with TRBJ2-7; perhaps TRBD1 as D (6 bases). Looked up from germline, CDR1 is KGHDR and CDR2 is SFDVKD. This CDR3 is 15 amino acids long. Trimming left V 4 bases short and J 5 bases short, with 17 bases between. CDR3 bases: TGTGCCACCAGTGACGCCCAGGGGTATGGTGACGAGCAGTACTTC. Protein: CATSDAQGYGDEQYF.

This clonotype was detected once. The chain uses TRBV15 and TRBJ1-1; D gene unclear. V was pared by 0 bases and J by 5 bases, with 16 bases between. Germline lookup yields CDR1 LNHNV and CDR2 YYDKDF (reference sequence). The CDR3 contains 16 residues. CDR3 sequence: CATSRDYGIATTEAFF. The CDR3 DNA reads as TGTGCCACCAGCAGAGATTACGGGATAGCGACAACTGAAGCTTTCTTT.

This clonotype was found many times. The J gene is TRBJ2-3, the V gene TRBV11-2, with D perhaps matching TRBD2 (5 bases). V lost 2 bases and J 6 bases, leaving 12 bases between the germline ends. Germline V gene data show CDR1 as SGHAT and CDR2 as FQNNGV. The CDR3 contains 14 residues. CDR3 sequence (DNA): TGTGCCAGCAGCTTAACCGGGATCCCGGATACGCAGTATTTT. This encodes CASSLTGIPDTQYF. The full variable domain, completed using reference TRBV11-2 and TRBJ2-3, is EAGVAQSPRYKIIEKRQSVAFWCNPISGHATLYWYQQILGQGPKLLIQFQNNGVVDDSQLPKDRFSAERLKGVDSTLKIQPAKLEDSAVYLCASSLTGIPDTQYFGPGTRLTVL.

Many counts were recorded for this clonotype. CDR3 in amino acids: CASSHRGPSSYEQYF. In nucleotides, the CDR3 is TGTGCCAGCAGCCACAGGGGGCCTTCCTCCTACGAGCAGTACTTC. The gene calls are TRBV7-2 and TRBJ2-7, with 9 bases fitting TRBD1. Trimming took 5 bases from V and 0 from J; bases not matched to a gene: 5. From germline, CDR1 is SGHTA and CDR2 FQGNSA. CDR3 length: 15 residues. The full variable domain, with the rest looked up from reference TRBV7-2 and TRBJ2-7, is GAGVSQSPSNKVTEKGKDVELRCDPISGHTALYWYRQSLGQGLEFLIYFQGNSAPDKSGLPSDRFSAERTGGSVSTLTIQRTQQEDSAVYLCASSHRGPSSYEQYFGPGTRLTVT.

In its sample, this clonotype was seen many times. At one end, the junction sequence differs from germline, possibly due to a read error. The chain recombines TRBV28 with TRBJ1-6, with D possibly being TRBD1 (6 bases). Germline V gene lookup returns CDR1 MDHEN and CDR2 SYDVKM. The CDR3 extends over 13 amino acids. CDR3 residues: CATWTAYNSPLHF. The CDR3 DNA follows: TGTGCCACCTGGACAGCTTATAACTCACCCCTCCACTTT.

This clonotype was counted at least ten times. The genes are TRBV6-4 and TRBJ1-6, with 7 bases matching TRBD1. J was trimmed by 5 bases and V by 6 bases; bases with no gene match: 7. CDR1 and CDR2 (germline): MRHNA, SNTAGT. The CDR3 loop spans 15 amino acids. CDR3: CASRLSGTDNSPLHF. CDR3 nucleotides: TGTGCCAGCAGACTCTCCGGGACAGATAATTCACCCCTCCACTTT.

The chain joins TRBV5-1 to TRBJ1-2, with D possibly matching TRBD1 (5 bases). The CDR3 consists of 13 residues. V dropped 1 base and J dropped 3 bases, with 7 bases sitting between them. CDR1 SGHRS and CDR2 YFSETQ come from the germline V gene. The CDR3 region has the DNA TGCGCCAGCAGCTTGATGACAGACTATGGCTACACCTTC. Translating gives CASSLMTDYGYTF.

This clonotype was picked up many times. The V call is TRBV28, the J call TRBJ1-5, with 7 bases matching TRBD1. The CDR3 sequence is 15 residues long. V was clipped by 6 bases and J by 3 bases; unmatched bases: 8. Germline V gives CDR1 MDHEN, CDR2 SYDVKM. The CDR3 loop reads CASSQGVGVNQPQHF. The CDR3 coding sequence is TGTGCCAGCAGCCAGGGGGTCGGGGTCAATCAGCCCCAGCATTTT.

This clonotype was detected ten times or more. This chain connects TRBV4-2 to TRBJ2-5; either TRBD1 or TRBD2 may fit D (5 bases each). Trimming left V 3 bases short and J 1 base short, with 21 bases between. CDR1 is LGHNA and CDR2 is YNFKEQ in the germline V gene. This CDR3 is 18 amino acids long. The CDR3 sequence: CASSHNPRGVGGQETQYF. For the CDR3, the DNA is TGTGCCAGCAGCCACAACCCTCGAGGGGTTGGGGGCCAAGAGACCCAGTACTTC.

The sample holds many counts of this clonotype. The CDR3 DNA sequence: TGTGCCAGCAGTTTAGGGGGTCTAGCGGAATTGCAAGAGACCCAGTACTTC. Encoded protein: CASSLGGLAELQETQYF. The gene calls are TRBV28 and TRBJ2-5, with 7 bases fitting TRBD2. The germline gives CDR1 MDHEN, CDR2 SYDVKM. CDR3 size: 17 residues. Unmatched junction bases numbered 11, after V lost 2 bases and J lost 2 bases.

This clonotype was seen repeatedly, ten times or more. This sequence joins TRBV6-2 or TRBV6-3 and TRBJ1-5; 8 bases are shared with TRBD1. The V segment lost 6 bases and the J segment 6 bases; nucleotides outside the gene matches: 7. The length of the CDR3 is 14 residues. The germline V gene has CDR1 MNHEY and CDR2 SVGEGT. CDR3 DNA: TGTGCCAGCAGGAGCACAGGGGGGACTCAGCCCCAGCATTTT. Protein product: CASRSTGGTQPQHF.

This clonotype was detected ten times or more. This chain joins TRBV20-1 and TRBJ1-5; no clear D. The ends were cut back, 4 bases at V and 4 bases at J, with 17 bases in the middle. The length of the CDR3 is 15 residues. The germline V gene has CDR1 DFQATT and CDR2 SNEGSKA (reference sequence). The CDR3 region is CSAKVGGSLNQPQHF. The DNA for the CDR3 is TGCAGTGCTAAAGTCGGTGGAAGTTTGAATCAGCCCCAGCATTTT.

This clonotype appeared many times. The gene calls are TRBV28 and TRBJ2-7, with 8 bases aligning to TRBD1. Germline CDR1 reads MDHEN; CDR2 reads SYDVKM. The trim removed 5 bases at V and 6 bases at J, leaving 6 bases unmatched. The CDR3 totals 13 residues. This CDR3 reads CASSVDREFEQYF. As DNA, the CDR3 is TGTGCCAGCAGTGTGGACAGGGAATTCGAGCAGTACTTC.

This clonotype showed up many times. This sequence joins TRBV24-1 and TRBJ2-6; D not certain. CDR3 length: 15 residues. Germline lookup yields CDR1 KGHDR and CDR2 SFDVKD. Trimming stripped 4 bases from V and 4 bases from J, with 10 bases between. CDR3 in amino acids: CATSDLGSGANVLTF. Written as DNA, the CDR3 is TGTGCCACCAGTGACCTGGGGTCGGGGGCCAACGTCCTGACTTTC.

This clonotype was observed at least ten times. The chain carries TRBV10-3 and TRBJ1-2, with 7 bases lining up with TRBD1. Unmatched junction bases numbered 5, after V lost 2 bases and J lost 8 bases. Germline values: CDR1 ENHRY, CDR2 SYGVKD. CDR3 length: 13 amino acids. CDR3 DNA sequence: TGTGCCATCAGTGAGGGAGGGGGCCACGGCTACACCTTC. It yields the protein CAISEGGGHGYTF.

Many counts were recorded for this clonotype. This chain joins TRBV12-3 or TRBV12-4 and TRBJ2-7; no firm D call. V was cut by 6 bases and J by 6 bases, with 12 bases left in between. This CDR3 is built from 12 residues. The CDR3 region is CASRASGSEQYF. For the CDR3, the DNA is TGTGCCAGCAGGGCATCAGGCTCCGAGCAGTACTTC.